The entry that follows covers one T cell receptor (beta chain) sequence. The target antigen is unknown. The sample comes from a study of T-cell reconstitution after alpha-beta-depleted transplantation in children. Broader study findings: T-cell numbers and diversity, one year after transplant, stemmed largely from T cells that were newly produced. Two months or so post-transplant, alpha-beta T cells reportedly derived from several hundred expanded graft clones. Where some patients showed high TCRbeta diversity at day 60, it came from recipient T cells and thymic progenitors that had survived.

TCRbeta library construction was performed incorporating unique molecular identifiers. One entry per CDR3 protein, called by TCRdb with MiXCR from the PCR reads. The sample shows about 980,000 distinct CDR3 sequences, about 31% of them seen only once. The length of the CDR3 is 12 residues. The junction had 9 bases not matched to a gene; V was cut back by 6 bases and J by 14 bases. The chain has TRBV12-3 or TRBV12-4 and TRBJ2-1, with 8 nucleotides matching TRBD1. The TCR comes from a boy younger than two who had a stem cell transplant for SCID, so the T cells may come from the graft donor. Sequencing used PBMCs, mostly from graft donor cells, obtained 360 days after TCRalphabeta/CD19-depleted stem cell transplant. The DNA of the CDR3 is TGTGCCAGCAGCCCGACAGGGGTAAGAAAGTTCTTC. Its protein product is CASSPTGVRKFF.